This TCR beta chain derives from a study of neurological immune-mediated disorders. Study observations and caveats: There was no clinical or MRI feature that was associated with the multiple sclerosis repertoire cluster.

This clonotype has ten or more counts. Antigen specificity is unknown. Synthesis of cDNA was carried out by template-switch 5'RACE. The reaction used 10-nucleotide random UMIs. TCRdb processed the 5' RACE reads anew with MiXCR; each CDR3 protein has one entry. The sample shows fewer than 80,000 distinct CDR3 sequences, 4% to 6% of them seen only once. This CDR3 contains 15 residues. Deletions cut 4 bases from V and 7 bases from J, with 17 bases between. CDR1 SGHRS and CDR2 YFSETQ come from the germline V gene. The J gene is TRBJ2-2, the V gene TRBV5-1, with D possibly TRBD2 on 7 matching bases. This clonotype was obtained from a woman in her forties or fifties with multiple sclerosis. Sample: PBMCs. The chain's CDR3 is CASSPSTGGDGELFF. DNA of the CDR3: TGCGCCAGCAGCCCCTCGACGGGGGGCGACGGGGAGCTGTTTTTT. Full variable domain (remainder filled in from reference TRBV5-1 and TRBJ2-2): KAGVTQTPRYLIKTRGQQVTLSCSPISGHRSVSWYQQTPGQGLQFLFEYFSETQRNKGNFPGRFSGRQFSNSRSEMNVSTLELGDSALYLCASSPSTGGDGELFFGEGSRLTVL.